Following are 5 T cell receptor beta chains from one sample sequenced in a study of T cells after yellow fever vaccination. TCRdb passed the 5' RACE reads through MiXCR, listing each CDR3 protein once. This sample has fewer than 450,000 distinct CDR3 sequences, with 11% found just once. The source was PBMCs, collected on the day of the first yellow fever vaccination. The receptors were gathered from a man aged 18 to 30 who received the YFV17D yellow fever vaccine.

This sequence joins TRBV18 and TRBJ2-1, with TRBD2 matching 13 bases. Unmatched junction bases numbered 10, after V lost 3 bases and J lost 5 bases. Germline lookup yields CDR1 KGHSH and CDR2 LQKENI. The CDR3 runs to 18 residues. This CDR3 reads CASSPPGLAGIGNNEQFF. The CDR3 coding sequence is TGTGCCAGCTCACCCCCGGGACTAGCGGGGATCGGAAACAATGAGCAGTTCTTC.

The chain combines TRBV29-1 with TRBJ1-2; D remains ambiguous. This CDR3 contains 15 residues. Germline V lookup: CDR1 SQVTM, CDR2 ANQGSEA. V lost 1 base, J lost 7 bases, and 19 bases lay in between. CDR3 coding DNA: TGCAGCGTTGAAGCCTTTCCGCCCTCTATCAGTGGCTACACCTTC. Its protein product is CSVEAFPPSISGYTF. The full variable domain, with the rest looked up from reference TRBV29-1 and TRBJ1-2, is SAVISQKPSRDICQRGTSLTIQCQVDSQVTMMFWYRQQPGQSLTLIATANQGSEATYESGFVIDKFPISRPNLTFSTLTVSNMSPEDSSIYLCSVEAFPPSISGYTFGSGTRLTVV.

This clonotype was found a few times. The chain recombines TRBV7-8 with TRBJ2-2; the D is unclear. Trimming stripped 4 bases from V and 0 bases from J, with 12 bases between. The CDR3 sequence is 16 residues long. From germline, CDR1 is SGHVS and CDR2 FQNEAQ. The CDR3 spells CASSSPDTANTGELFF. DNA of the CDR3: TGTGCCAGCAGCTCACCCGACACCGCGAACACCGGGGAGCTGTTTTTT.

This clonotype was counted between two and nine times. The chain couples TRBV20-1 to TRBJ1-5, with no clear D. This CDR3 is 13 amino acids long. CDR1 and CDR2 (germline): DFQATT, SNEGSKA (reference sequence). Trimming cost V 6 bases and J 1 base, with 10 bases left between them. CDR3 region: CSAARVSNQPQHF. The CDR3 bases are TGCAGTGCGGCCCGGGTGAGCAATCAGCCCCAGCATTTT.

V is TRBV4-3 and J is TRBJ2-7; TRBD1 is a possible D gene (6 bases). Trimming removed 4 bases at V and 0 bases at J, with 13 bases between. Looked up from germline, CDR1 is LGHNA and CDR2 is YSLEER. The CDR3 covers 15 residues. DNA of the CDR3: TGCGCCAGCAGCCTCGGGACATCGATCTCCTACGAGCAGTACTTC. Its translation: CASSLGTSISYEQYF.